This section outlines one T cell receptor beta chain sequence together with its context. What it binds is not known. TCR sequencing used cDNA made by reverse transcription of extracted RNA. The method was immunoSEQ multiplex PCR; TCRdb's version includes in-frame clones alone and lacks a portion of them. Of roughly 250,000 clones in the sample, roughly 63% were seen once. Treatment described: oral pan-JAK inhibitor, 5-10 mg twice daily. Sorted out of PBMCs were CD4+ T cells and CD8+ T cells. The source of the sample is a study of CD8+ T cells in alopecia areata. The study, taken as a whole, reports: Researchers say the link of baseline CD8+ expansion to response remains uncertain, with one nonresponder.

V trimming: 6 bases; J trimming: 8 bases; junction bases outside the gene matches: 11. Germline V gene lookup returns CDR1 SGHTA and CDR2 FQGNSA. This CDR3 contains 16 residues. The TCR was taken from a human donor with alopecia areata. This chain joins TRBV7-2 and TRBJ2-3, with 13 bases aligning to TRBD2. This specimen was CD4+ T cells sorted from blood, taken around week 53, from a patient treated with tofacitinib. As DNA, the CDR3 is TGTGCCAGCAGACCCATCGGGACTAGCGGGGTCGTTACGCAGTATTTT. It translates to CASRPIGTSGVVTQYF.